The next 27 T cell receptor beta chains were all read from a single sample in a study of cytomegalovirus exposure and HLA in healthy donors. The study ran its PCR with 60 Vbeta and 13 Jbeta primers. Repertoires were generated with immunoSEQ multiplex PCR, while TCRdb's copy carries only in-frame clones and drops some. The table lists 110,000 to 150,000 clones, approximately 78% of them singletons. Specimen: PBMCs. Receptor source: a woman younger than 35 in good health and CMV-seropositive.

V is TRBV27 and J is TRBJ1-1; possibly TRBD1 for D (6 bases). V was trimmed by 5 bases and J by 1 base, leaving 11 bases between them. The CDR3 loop spans 14 amino acids. The germline V gene encodes CDR1 MNHEY and CDR2 SMNVEV (reference sequence). CDR3 loop: CASSPRGANTEAFF. The CDR3 nucleotides are TGTGCCAGCAGTCCCCGGGGGGCGAACACTGAAGCTTTCTTT.

This chain joins TRBV29-1 and TRBJ1-3, with TRBD1 identical over 7 bases. CDR1 is SQVTM and CDR2 is ANQGSEA in the germline V gene. The CDR3 runs to 13 residues. V lost 4 bases and J lost 4; bases outside the gene matches: 4. CDR3 amino acids: CSVGETGGNTIYF. The CDR3 bases are TGCAGCGTTGGTGAGACAGGGGGAAACACCATATATTTT.

The chain has TRBV7-6 and TRBJ2-5; 11 nucleotides align to TRBD1. J gave up 5 bases and V 4 bases, and 6 bases lay outside the gene matches. The CDR3 loop spans 15 amino acids. In germline, CDR1 is SGHVS, CDR2 FNYEAQ. CDR3 nucleotide sequence: TGTGCCAGCAGCTCCTGGACAGGGGGCATGGAGACCCAGTACTTC. Translation: CASSSWTGGMETQYF.

This chain uses TRBV5-3 with TRBJ2-5; no definite D call. TRBV5-3 belongs to the ORF category, with a function that is uncertain. The CDR3 sequence is 15 residues long. V lost 6 bases to trimming and J lost 1 base, with 16 bases between them. CDR3 in amino acids: CARTTRPSSQETQYF. The CDR3, as DNA: TGTGCCAGAACAACGAGACCTAGTAGCCAAGAGACCCAGTACTTC.

The genes are TRBV19 and TRBJ2-5; 11 nucleotides agree with TRBD1. There are 16 residues in the CDR3. V lost 3 bases, J lost 4 bases, and 7 bases stayed unmatched. Germline values: CDR1 LNHDA, CDR2 SQIVND (reference sequence). CDR3 sequence: CASSIFAGTGGETQYF. CDR3 bases: TGTGCCAGTAGTATCTTCGCCGGGACAGGGGGAGAGACCCAGTACTTC. Using reference TRBV19 and TRBJ2-5 for the parts outside the CDR3, the full variable domain is DGGITQSPKYLFRKEGQNVTLSCEQNLNHDAMYWYRQDPGQGLRLIYYSQIVNDFQKGDIAEGYSVSREKKESFPLTVTSAQKNPTAFYLCASSIFAGTGGETQYFGPGTRLLVL.

The chain joins TRBV5-1 to TRBJ2-5; 7 bases map to TRBD2. This CDR3 comprises 15 residues. Trimming removed 0 bases from V and 5 bases from J; junction bases left unmatched: 7. From germline, CDR1 is SGHRS and CDR2 YFSETQ. The CDR3 spells CASSLASGDSETQYF. DNA of the CDR3: TGCGCCAGCAGCTTGGCCAGCGGGGATAGTGAGACCCAGTACTTC.

The chain joins TRBV11-2 to TRBJ2-1, with D possibly matching TRBD1 (6 bases). V was cut by 5 bases and J by 2 bases, with 10 bases left in between. CDR1 and CDR2 from the germline V gene are SGHAT and FQNNGV. This CDR3 comprises 14 residues. This chain's CDR3 is CASSLAGAYNEQFF. The CDR3 bases are TGTGCCAGCAGCCTGGCAGGGGCCTACAATGAGCAGTTCTTC.

V is TRBV7-9 and J is TRBJ2-5; perhaps TRBD2 as D (6 bases). Trimming pared 4 bases from V and 3 bases from J, leaving 15 bases between. The CDR3 runs 15 residues. Germline V gives CDR1 SEHNR, CDR2 FQNEAQ (reference sequence). CDR3 nucleotide sequence: TGTGCCAGCAGCTCTTTGCGGGGTCGAGAAGAGACCCAGTACTTC. Protein: CASSSLRGREETQYF.

This clone has a single count. The rearrangement uses TRBV4-1 and TRBJ2-7; D uncertain. CDR3 size: 14 residues. V dropped 0 bases and J dropped 4 bases, with 10 bases sitting between them. Germline-derived CDR1 and CDR2 are MGHRA and YSYEKL. This chain's CDR3 is CASSQDRALYEQYF. In nucleotides, the CDR3 is TGCGCCAGCAGCCAAGATCGAGCTCTTTACGAGCAGTACTTC.

The rearrangement uses TRBV18 and TRBJ1-4, with no clear D. This CDR3 contains 15 residues. In germline, CDR1 is KGHSH, CDR2 LQKENI. With 5 bases removed from V and 0 bases from J, the gap between germline ends came to 10 bases. The CDR3 DNA reads TGTGCCAGCTCATTAAACAGTCCAACTAATGAAAAACTGTTTTTT. Translation: CASSLNSPTNEKLFF.

The chain has TRBV19 and TRBJ1-1, with 8 positions matching TRBD1. V gave up 6 bases and J gave up 0 bases; unmatched junction bases: 6. This CDR3 has 15 amino acids. Germline CDR1 is LNHDA and CDR2 is SQIVND (reference sequence). CDR3 protein: CASRRQGPMNTEAFF. The CDR3 nucleotides are TGTGCCAGTAGGCGACAGGGGCCAATGAACACTGAAGCTTTCTTT.

The rearrangement links TRBV28 to TRBJ1-2; 9 nucleotides agree with TRBD1. V shed 6 bases, J shed 8 bases, and the junction held 13 bases outside the gene matches. The V gene's germline CDR1 is MDHEN and CDR2 SYDVKM. There are 15 residues in the CDR3. The CDR3 DNA reads as TGTGCCAGCAGACAAGGACAGGGGCTTTGGAAAGGCTACACCTTC. Its translation is CASRQGQGLWKGYTF.

The J gene is TRBJ1-2, the V gene TRBV19, with D perhaps matching TRBD1 (6 bases). The CDR3 runs 14 residues. V was trimmed by 3 bases and J by 4 bases, leaving 12 bases between them. The germline gives CDR1 LNHDA, CDR2 SQIVND (reference sequence). In DNA form, the CDR3 reads TGTGCCAGTAGTATCCCGACAGGTTCCTATGGCTACACCTTC. Encoded protein: CASSIPTGSYGYTF.

The table lists this clone with a few counts. The V gene is TRBV29-1, the J gene TRBJ2-2; 9 positions match TRBD1. The CDR3 covers 15 residues. The germline CDR1 and CDR2 sequences are SQVTM and ANQGSEA. The V segment lost 7 bases and the J segment 4 bases; nucleotides outside the gene matches: 10. The CDR3 region has the DNA TGCAGCGCCGGGGGCGGGACAGGGACCACCGGGGAGCTGTTTTTT. It specifies CSAGGGTGTTGELFF.

The V call is TRBV18, the J call TRBJ1-5; 11 bases are shared with TRBD1. The trim removed 4 bases at V and 2 bases at J, leaving 4 bases unmatched. This CDR3 spans 16 amino acids. Germline V lookup: CDR1 KGHSH, CDR2 LQKENI. Written as DNA, the CDR3 is TGTGCCAGCTCACTCGGACAGGGGGCAGGCAATCAGCCCCAGCATTTT. The encoded protein is CASSLGQGAGNQPQHF.

The V and J genes are TRBV7-8 and TRBJ1-2; D is undetermined. Germline V gene lookup returns CDR1 SGHVS and CDR2 FQNEAQ. The V end lost 5 bases, the J end lost 2 bases, and 6 bases lay between the germline ends. The length of the CDR3 is 12 residues. The CDR3 nucleotides read TGTGCCAGCAGCCTTTCGAACTATGGCTACACCTTC. It encodes CASSLSNYGYTF.

The chain employs TRBV7-2 and TRBJ1-5; D is unclear. Looked up from germline, CDR1 is SGHTA and CDR2 is FQGNSA. This CDR3 has 14 amino acids. Trimming took 2 bases from V and 4 from J, leaving 9 bases between them. The CDR3 sequence is CASSLSGINQPQHF. The CDR3 DNA reads TGTGCCAGCAGCTTATCCGGGATAAATCAGCCCCAGCATTTT. Full variable domain (rest looked up from reference TRBV7-2 and TRBJ1-5): GAGVSQSPSNKVTEKGKDVELRCDPISGHTALYWYRQSLGQGLEFLIYFQGNSAPDKSGLPSDRFSAERTGGSVSTLTIQRTQQEDSAVYLCASSLSGINQPQHFGDGTRLSIL.

In its sample, this clone was seen a few times. The chain employs TRBV7-9 and TRBJ2-5; 10 bases line up with TRBD1. V lost 5 bases and J lost 5; bases outside the gene matches: 8. CDR3 length: 15 amino acids. CDR1 SEHNR and CDR2 FQNEAQ come from the germline V gene (reference sequence). The CDR3 coding sequence is TGTGCCAGCAGCCCCCCGGACAGGGGGTATGAGACCCAGTACTTC. Its protein is CASSPPDRGYETQYF.

This chain connects TRBV4-1 to TRBJ2-3; 7 bases are a match to TRBD1. The CDR3 covers 16 residues. The germline gives CDR1 MGHRA, CDR2 YSYEKL. Trimming removed 4 bases from V and 4 bases from J; junction bases left unmatched: 11. For the CDR3, the DNA is TGCGCCAGCAGCCGACCAAGACAGGGCGGCGCAGATACGCAGTATTTT. It is translated as CASSRPRQGGADTQYF.

The V call is TRBV11-2, the J call TRBJ1-5; weak D call: TRBD1 (6 bases). The germline gives CDR1 SGHAT, CDR2 FQNNGV. The V gene lost 5 bases and the J gene lost 7 bases, with 18 bases spanning the gap. The CDR3 contains 15 residues. CDR3 in amino acids: CASSPDGTYGQPQHF. As DNA, the CDR3 is TGTGCCAGCAGCCCCGATGGGACATACGGACAGCCCCAGCATTTT.

The rearrangement uses TRBV4-3 and TRBJ2-3; 11 positions agree with TRBD2. CDR3 length equals 17 residues. J lost 6 bases, V lost 2 bases, and 10 bases had no gene match. Looked up from germline, CDR1 is LGHNA and CDR2 is YSLEER. The CDR3 coding sequence is TGCGCCAGCAGCCAAATCCATAGCGGGGGGGCCTTGGATACGCAGTATTTT. It codes for CASSQIHSGGALDTQYF.

CDR3 amino acids: CASSLGGRVWYF. In DNA, the CDR3 is TGTGCCAGCAGCTTAGGAGGCAGGGTTTGGTACTTC. V usage is TRBV7-6 and J usage is TRBJ2-5, with D possibly being TRBD1 (5 bases). Germline CDR1 SGHVS, CDR2 FNYEAQ. Trimming took 1 base from V and 13 from J, leaving 13 bases between them. The CDR3 length is 12 residues. The whole variable domain, filled in from reference TRBV7-6 and TRBJ2-5, reads GAGVSQSPRYKVTKRGQDVALRCDPISGHVSLYWYRQALGQGPEFLTYFNYEAQQDKSGLPNDRFSAERPEGSISTLTIQRTEQRDSAMYRCASSLGGRVWYFGPGTRLLVL.

The V gene is TRBV11-2, the J gene TRBJ2-5, with TRBD1 identical over 10 bases. CDR1 and CDR2 (germline): SGHAT, FQNNGV. V gave up 1 base and J gave up 5 bases; unmatched junction bases: 4. The CDR3 extends over 15 amino acids. CDR3 protein: CASSLARDRGETQYF. The CDR3 bases are TGTGCCAGCAGCTTAGCGAGGGACAGGGGCGAGACCCAGTACTTC. Using reference TRBV11-2 and TRBJ2-5 for the parts outside the CDR3, the full variable domain is EAGVAQSPRYKIIEKRQSVAFWCNPISGHATLYWYQQILGQGPKLLIQFQNNGVVDDSQLPKDRFSAERLKGVDSTLKIQPAKLEDSAVYLCASSLARDRGETQYFGPGTRLLVL.

The chain combines TRBV5-4 with TRBJ2-5, with D uncertain. The germline V and J ends were trimmed by 3 bases and 2 bases, with 14 bases remaining between them. CDR1 is SGHNT and CDR2 is YYREEE in the germline V gene (reference sequence). The CDR3 is made up of 15 amino acids. CDR3 sequence: CASSSKQGVQETQYF. The CDR3 DNA reads TGTGCCAGCAGCTCCAAACAAGGAGTACAAGAGACCCAGTACTTC.

This clone was counted once. The chain links TRBV7-6 to TRBJ2-1, with 8 bases aligning to TRBD2. Germline V gene sequence: CDR1 SGHVS, CDR2 FNYEAQ. This CDR3 contains 16 residues. J lost 6 bases, V lost 1 base, and 8 bases had no gene match. The CDR3 loop is CASSLEAGDIGNEQFF. As DNA, the CDR3 is TGTGCCAGCAGCTTAGAAGCGGGGGACATCGGCAATGAGCAGTTCTTC. The full variable domain, rest sourced from reference TRBV7-6 and TRBJ2-1, is GAGVSQSPRYKVTKRGQDVALRCDPISGHVSLYWYRQALGQGPEFLTYFNYEAQQDKSGLPNDRFSAERPEGSISTLTIQRTEQRDSAMYRCASSLEAGDIGNEQFFGPGTRLTVL.

The chain has TRBV14 and TRBJ2-3, with 9 bases identical to TRBD2. The CDR3 extends over 18 amino acids. Germline-derived CDR1 and CDR2 are SGHDN and FVKESK. Trimming cost V 2 bases and J 5 bases; bases outside gene matches: 14. The CDR3 is CASSQIWVGGGAKDTQYF. The CDR3 DNA reads as TGTGCCAGCAGCCAAATCTGGGTAGGCGGGGGGGCCAAAGATACGCAGTATTTT.

The chain uses TRBV7-8 and TRBJ2-2, with TRBD1 matching 7 bases. V lost 1 base, J lost 4 bases, and 3 bases stayed unmatched. Looked up from germline, CDR1 is SGHVS and CDR2 is FQNEAQ. The CDR3 is made up of 15 amino acids. This CDR3 reads CASSLVAGGTGELFF. CDR3 nucleotides: TGTGCCAGCAGCTTAGTGGCAGGGGGCACCGGGGAGCTGTTTTTT.